Listed below are T cell receptor beta chains from one sample, sequenced in a study of CD8+CD57+ T cells in acquired aplastic anemia. MiXCR was run by TCRdb on the reads, yielding one entry per CDR3 protein. The table lists some 290,000 distinct CDR3 sequences, approximately 55% of them singletons. Sequencing used sorted CD4+, CD8+, or CD8+CD57+ T cells (not recorded which) from PBMCs. Receptors were obtained from a human donor with severe aplastic anemia or a healthy control (not recorded which). The CDR3 runs from the conserved cysteine through the conserved F or W. A D gene is named only where the DNA matches it firmly. Size is stated for part of the rows, as once, few or many counts, or as a class when the clone is expanded.

TRBJ2-1 TRBV15 . TRBD2 16 TGTGCCACCAGCAGAGGGACTAGCGGTTCCTACAATGAGCAGTTCTTC CATSRGTSGSYNEQFF
TRBJ2-7 TRBV15 . TRBD1 13 TGTGCCACCCGGACAGGGAGCTCCTACGAGCAGTACTTC CATRTGSSYEQYF
TRBJ2-3 TRBV10-3 . . 14 TGTGCCATCAGTGTAGGGACTAGCACAGATACGCAGTATTTT CAISVGTSTDTQYF
TRBJ2-3 TRBV5-1 . TRBD2 15 TGCGCCAGCCGATCCCCTAGCGGGGGCACAGATACGCAGTATTTT CASRSPSGGTDTQYF
TRBJ2-5 TRBV20-1 . . 14 TGCAGTGCTAGGGGGCAGGGTCGGACGGAGACCCAGTACTTC CSARGQGRTETQYF
TRBJ2-3 TRBV7-3 . TRBD2 16 TGTGCCAGCAGCTTGGGACTAGCGGGAGGTGCAGATACGCAGTATTTT CASSLGLAGGADTQYF
TRBJ2-7 TRBV15 few . 12 TGTGCCACCAGCACCGGGGGCTACGAGCAGTACTTC CATSTGGYEQYF
TRBJ1-1 TRBV19 once . 15 TGTGCCAGTAGTAAAGACGACAGGATGAACACTGAAGCTTTCTTT CASSKDDRMNTEAFF
TRBJ2-7 TRBV20-1 . . 13 TGCAGTGCTAGAGATCGAACAGGATACGAGCAGTACTTC CSARDRTGYEQYF
TRBJ1-6 TRBV30 . . 15 TGTGCCTTGAGTATCTCGGGGGCGCAAGGTTCACCCCTCCACTTT CALSISGAQGSPLHF
TRBJ1-3 TRBV6-5 . . 9 TGTGCCAGCAGTTACTCGGGGGGTTGG CASSYSGGW
TRBJ1-2 TRBV5-5 few . 14 TGTGCCAGCAGCTTCGGTCCACTCGTCTCTGGAAACACCTTC CASSFGPLVSGNTF
TRBJ1-1 TRBV9 . . 12 TGTGCCAGCAGCGTAGATTCAGGGTCCGCTTTCTTT CASSVDSGSAFF
TRBJ2-3 TRBV11-2 . . 13 TGTGCCAGCAGAGTAGCTAGCACAGATACGCAGTATTTT CASRVASTDTQYF
TRBJ1-2 TRBV20-1 . . 13 TGCAGTGCTCGGGACATTCAACCCTATGGCTACACCTTC CSARDIQPYGYTF
TRBJ2-7 TRBV15 few TRBD1 16 TGTGCCACCAGCAGAGTGACAGGGGGCCGCTCCTACGAGCAGTACTTC CATSRVTGGRSYEQYF
TRBJ1-2 TRBV25-1 . TRBD1 15 TGTGCCAGCAGCTCTACCGGCAGGGGGTTCTATGGCTACACCTTC CASSSTGRGFYGYTF
TRBJ2-7 TRBV19 . . 14 TGTGCCAGTAGTGACCGGGACTGGGACCAAGAGCAGTACTTC CASSDRDWDQEQYF
TRBJ2-1 TRBV15 once . 12 TGTGCCACCGGGACATACTACAATGAGCAGTTCTTC CATGTYYNEQFF
TRBJ1-2 TRBV14 many . 17 TGTGCCAGCAGCCAAGATCTTTGGGGATACGCGAACTATGGCTACACCTTC CASSQDLWGYANYGYTF
TRBJ2-3 TRBV7-2 . TRBD2 15 TGTGCCAGCAGCTTACGACTAGCGGGGTCAGATACGCAGTATTTT CASSLRLAGSDTQYF
TRBJ2-3 TRBV5-6 . . 15 TGTGCCAGCAGCTTGAAGACCGGTGGGCCAGATACGCAGTATTTT CASSLKTGGPDTQYF
TRBJ2-5 TRBV20-1 . TRBD2 16 TGCAGTGCTAGGGGACTAGCGGGGGTTTTCCAAGAGACCCAGTACTTC CSARGLAGVFQETQYF
TRBJ2-3 TRBV7-2 . . 14 TGTGCCAGCTCTCCGAGGGGAGACACAGATACGCAGTATTTT CASSPRGDTDTQYF
TRBJ1-2 TRBV7-2 . TRBD1 13 TGTGCCAGCAGCCATAGGACAGGGGATGGCTACACCTTC CASSHRTGDGYTF
TRBJ2-7 TRBV24-1 . . 16 TGTGCCACCAGTGATTTAATTCAGGTATCGGGCCACGAGCAGTACTTC CATSDLIQVSGHEQYF
TRBJ2-1 TRBV2 many . 13 TGTGCCAGCAGTCGGACAAGGAACAATGAGCAGTTCTTC CASSRTRNNEQFF
TRBJ2-7 TRBV19 . . 16 TGTGCCAGTAGTACAGGAGAGAGGGCGCACTTAGACGAGCAGTACTTC CASSTGERAHLDEQYF
TRBJ1-6 TRBV19 . . 15 TGTGCCAGTAGTTTATTACAGGGTGGCGGTTCACCCCTCCACTTT CASSLLQGGGSPLHF
TRBJ2-7 TRBV11-2 . . 15 TGTGCCAGCAGCTTAGCAATACAGGGCCAGGGCGAGCAGTACTTC CASSLAIQGQGEQYF
TRBJ1-2 TRBV12-3/TRBV12-4 many TRBD1 14 TGTGCCAGCAGTTTTGGACAGGAGAACTATGGCTACACCTTC CASSFGQENYGYTF
TRBJ2-6 TRBV20-1 few . 12 TGCAGTGCTCCCACTGGGGCCAACGTCCTGACTTTC CSAPTGANVLTF
TRBJ1-1 TRBV14 many . 13 TGTGCCAGCAGCCAAGGCTATTTAAGGGGGGCTTTCTTT CASSQGYLRGAFF
TRBJ2-5 TRBV7-9 many . 13 TGTGCCAGCAGCTTCGGACAGCAAGAGACCCAGTACTTC CASSFGQQETQYF
TRBJ2-7 TRBV10-2 . TRBD1 14 TGCGCCAGCAGGGGACAGGGAACCTCCTACGAGCAGTACTTC CASRGQGTSYEQYF
TRBJ2-1 TRBV7-8 . TRBD1 15 TGTGCCAGCAGCTTAGGACAGGGATCCAACAATGAGCAGTTCTTC CASSLGQGSNNEQFF
TRBJ2-3 TRBV7-9 . TRBD1 15 TGTGCCAGCAGCTTGACAGGGACCATCACAGATACGCAGTATTTT CASSLTGTITDTQYF
TRBJ2-1 TRBV20-1 few TRBD2 12 TGCAGAGGACCACTAGCGTCGCATGAGCAGTTCTTC CRGPLASHEQFF
TRBJ2-3 TRBV25-1 once TRBD2 13 TGCGGGACTAGCGGGAGAGGGGCAGATACGCAGTATTTT CGTSGRGADTQYF
TRBJ2-5 TRBV5-6 . . 15 TGTGCCAGCAGCTTAGATAGCGGATTACAAGAGACCCAGTACTTC CASSLDSGLQETQYF
TRBJ1-1 TRBV24-1 . . 12 TGTGCCACCAGTGATCCACCCAGTGAAGCTTTCTTT CATSDPPSEAFF
TRBJ2-2 TRBV9 many . 14 TGTGCCAGCAGCGTGCCGGCGGCCACCGGGGAGCTGTTTTTT CASSVPAATGELFF
TRBJ1-1 TRBV12-3/TRBV12-4 few . 13 TGTGCCAGCAGTTTTTTGATGAACACTGAAGCTTTCTTT CASSFLMNTEAFF
TRBJ2-5 TRBV6-6 many . 17 TGTGCCAGCAGTCAACCACACAGGGCCCCCTACCAAGAGACCCAGTACTTC CASSQPHRAPYQETQYF
TRBJ2-5 TRBV4-3 many TRBD1 16 TGCGCCAGCAGCTTCCGGACAGGGGGTAGGGTAGAGACCCAGTACTTC CASSFRTGGRVETQYF
TRBJ2-1 TRBV20-1 . TRBD2 14 TGCAGTGCTAGGGGGACTAGCGAGTTTAATGAGCAGTTCTTC CSARGTSEFNEQFF
TRBJ1-4 TRBV7-9 many . 14 TGTGCCAGCAGCTTAAAGGTCGTCGATGAAAAACTGTTTTTT CASSLKVVDEKLFF
TRBJ2-1 TRBV7-6 . TRBD2 15 TGTGCCAGCAGGCCTAGCGGGGGGGCAGGGAATGAGCAGTTCTTC CASRPSGGAGNEQFF
TRBJ2-2 TRBV7-8 . . 14 TGTGCCAGCAGCTTAGCGACTCCCACCGGGGAGCTGTTTTTT CASSLATPTGELFF
TRBJ2-3 TRBV6-6 once . 16 TGTGCCAGTTTCCCTGGGGGACCGCTTGGGACAGATACGCAGTATTTT CASFPGGPLGTDTQYF
TRBJ2-5 TRBV5-4 few . 15 TGTGCCAGCAGCTTGGAGGACGGGACACAAGAGACCCAGTACTTC CASSLEDGTQETQYF
TRBJ2-7 TRBV30 many TRBD1 12 TGTGCCTGGGAGACAGGGATCCACGAGCAGTACTTC CAWETGIHEQYF
TRBJ2-7 TRBV7-2 . . 13 TGTGCCAGCAGCTCTAGCTCGTTGACCCAAATTCTCTTC CASSSSSLTQILF
TRBJ2-1 TRBV7-2 . . 13 TGTGCCAGCAGCTCCGGGACTTCGGCTGAGCAGTTCTTC CASSSGTSAEQFF
TRBJ2-1 TRBV10-2 once . 11 TGCGCCAGCAGTGAGCTGGATGAGCAGTTCTTC CASSELDEQFF
TRBJ2-1 TRBV24-1 few TRBD1 17 TGTGCCACCAGTGCCCGACCTGGGACAGGGCCCCACAATGAGCAGTTCTTC CATSARPGTGPHNEQFF
TRBJ2-3 TRBV20-1 . TRBD2 16 TGCAGTGCTAGAACTTTGGGGGGGAAAGGCACAGATACGCAGTATTTT CSARTLGGKGTDTQYF
TRBJ2-3 TRBV4-2 many TRBD2 17 TGTGCCAGCAGCCAAGACGGGGCTAGCGGGCGCCAAGATACGCAGTATTTT CASSQDGASGRQDTQYF
TRBJ1-3 TRBV20-1 once . 13 TGCAGTGCCATTTACAGGGCTGGAAACACCATATATTTT CSAIYRAGNTIYF